Following are 17 T cell receptor beta chains from one sample sequenced in a study of T cell responses to AZD1222 COVID-19 vaccine. Some clones are missing from TCRdb's copy, which holds only in-frame ones; the method was immunoSEQ multiplex PCR. This sample has 95,000 to 100,000 clones, with about four fifths found just once. The sample here was peripheral blood, taken 28 days after the second AZD1222 dose. The receptors come from an adult who received the AZD1222 COVID-19 vaccine.

The chain carries TRBV7-3 and TRBJ2-4, with D tentatively TRBD1 (6 bases). The V gene lost 2 bases and the J gene lost 0 bases, with 23 bases spanning the gap. The CDR3 runs 20 residues. Germline V gives CDR1 SGHTA, CDR2 FQGTGA. The CDR3, as DNA: TGTGCCAGCAGCTTAGGCGTGAGGACAGCAACTGAAATAGCCAAAAACATTCAGTACTTC. Amino acid sequence: CASSLGVRTATEIAKNIQYF.

This clone came up once. J is TRBJ2-2 and V is TRBV6-5; 10 bases are shared with TRBD2. The CDR3 length is 15 residues. Losses at the gene ends were 7 bases for V and 5 bases for J; bases not matched to a gene: 7. Germline V gene lookup returns CDR1 MNHEY and CDR2 SVGAGI. CDR3 protein: CASKRGGSRTGELFF. The CDR3 DNA reads as TGTGCCAGCAAGCGGGGGGGCTCTAGGACCGGGGAGCTGTTTTTT.

The chain is built from TRBV9 and TRBJ2-7; tentatively, D is TRBD2 (6 bases). Trimming removed 0 bases from V and 5 bases from J, with 15 bases in between. The CDR3 is 15 amino acids. Looked up from germline, CDR1 is SGDLS and CDR2 is YYNGEE. CDR3 DNA sequence: TGTGCCAGCAGCGTAGGCGGGATTTCTTTCGACGAGCAGTACTTC. Encoded protein: CASSVGGISFDEQYF.

The chain couples TRBV19 to TRBJ1-3; 8 nucleotides line up with TRBD1. Germline CDR1 LNHDA, CDR2 SQIVND (reference sequence). J lost 0 bases, V lost 4 bases, and 2 bases had no gene match. This CDR3 is built from 15 residues. DNA for the CDR3: TGTGCCAGTAGTACCACAGGGGGCTCTGGAAACACCATATATTTT. Translated, it gives CASSTTGGSGNTIYF.

The genes are TRBV19 and TRBJ1-2; D not resolved. V was trimmed by 0 bases and J by 0 bases, leaving 8 bases between them. There are 15 residues in the CDR3. Germline assignment: CDR1 LNHDA and CDR2 SQIVND (reference sequence). The CDR3 DNA follows: TGTGCCAGTAGTATAGATAGCAGAACTAACTATGGCTACACCTTC. Amino acids: CASSIDSRTNYGYTF.

Written as DNA, the CDR3 is TGTGCCAGCAGCCAAGCGTTTTTCAGGGGCTCTGGCACAGATACGCAGTATTTT. Translation gives CASSQAFFRGSGTDTQYF. The chain carries TRBV14 and TRBJ2-3, with D maybe TRBD1 (6 bases). V gave up 1 base and J gave up 1 base, with 18 bases separating them. The CDR3 loop spans 18 amino acids. Germline values: CDR1 SGHDN, CDR2 FVKESK.

The gene calls are TRBV13 and TRBJ2-7, with D unclear. With 3 bases removed from V and 6 bases from J, the gap between germline ends came to 6 bases. This CDR3 is 11 amino acids long. Germline V gives CDR1 PRHDT, CDR2 FYEKMQ (reference sequence). CDR3 loop: CASSLVLEQYF. Here the CDR3 DNA reads TGTGCCAGCAGCTTGGTCCTCGAGCAGTACTTC.

This clone was observed a few times. The chain combines TRBV18 with TRBJ1-2; 9 positions match TRBD1. The CDR3 is 14 residues long. Germline trimming cut 6 bases from V and 3 bases from J; bases unmatched to any gene: 5. The germline V gene encodes CDR1 KGHSH and CDR2 LQKENI. CDR3 sequence: CASSGTGKDYGYTF. For the CDR3, the DNA is TGTGCCAGCTCTGGGACAGGGAAGGACTATGGCTACACCTTC.

J is TRBJ1-1 and V is TRBV7-9, with D unresolved. CDR1 is SEHNR and CDR2 is FQNEAQ in the germline V gene (reference sequence). Trimming left V 3 bases short and J 6 bases short, with 11 bases between. The length of the CDR3 is 13 residues. CDR3 nucleotide sequence: TGTGCCAGCAGCTTTAGGGATAGGGCTGAAGCTTTCTTT. It encodes CASSFRDRAEAFF.

The rearrangement uses TRBV6-2 or TRBV6-3 and TRBJ2-1; possible D gene TRBD2, 5 bases. The CDR3 covers 14 residues. Trimming shortened V by 0 bases and J by 4 bases, and 7 bases separated the two germline ends. The germline gives CDR1 MNHEY, CDR2 SVGEGT. In DNA form, the CDR3 reads TGTGCCAGCAGTTACTCGCGGGTATACAATGAGCAGTTCTTC. It translates to CASSYSRVYNEQFF.

The genes are TRBV29-1 and TRBJ2-5; no reliable D call. Per germline, CDR1 SQVTM and CDR2 ANQGSEA. Trimming shortened V by 4 bases and J by 5 bases, and 14 bases separated the two germline ends. The CDR3 extends over 13 amino acids. CDR3 DNA: TGCAGCGTTGCGTTTGGGGTGACGGAGACCCAGTACTTC. As protein: CSVAFGVTETQYF.

This chain links TRBV7-2 with TRBJ1-1, with D uncertain. V gave up 1 base and J gave up 1 base, with 4 bases separating them. Germline CDR1 and CDR2: SGHTA and FQGNSA. The CDR3 length is 13 residues. The CDR3 protein is CASSLGQNTEAFF. The DNA for the CDR3 is TGTGCCAGCAGCTTAGGTCAGAACACTGAAGCTTTCTTT.

This clone turned up a few times. This chain uses TRBV30 with TRBJ1-5; D is possibly TRBD1 (5 bases). Germline CDR1 is GTSNPN and CDR2 is SVGIG (reference sequence). V lost 4 bases to trimming and J lost 6 bases, with 13 bases between them. CDR3 length: 13 residues. CDR3 coding DNA: TGTGCCTGGACCTCAGGGCCGTCTCAGCCCCAGCATTTT. Translating gives CAWTSGPSQPQHF.

The V and J genes are TRBV10-3 and TRBJ1-4, with D unclear. Trimming took 10 bases from V and 7 from J, leaving 22 bases between them. The CDR3 contains 15 residues. Germline V CDR1 and CDR2: ENHRY, SYGVKD. The CDR3 sequence: CATQEAFSTREKLFF. The CDR3 DNA sequence: TGTGCCACCCAAGAGGCCTTCAGTACGCGTGAAAAACTGTTTTTT.

This chain links TRBV24-1 with TRBJ2-5; D ambiguous. The CDR3 covers 15 residues. V lost 3 bases, J lost 1 base, and 11 bases lay in between. Looked up from germline, CDR1 is KGHDR and CDR2 is SFDVKD. CDR3: CATSDGRLAQETQYF. CDR3 DNA sequence: TGTGCCACCAGTGATGGCAGGCTCGCCCAAGAGACCCAGTACTTC.

About this clone: Germline is not matched at one junction end, which may reflect a read error. The V call is TRBV3-1 (or the pseudogene TRBV3-2), the J call TRBJ1-1; tentatively, D is TRBD1 (5 bases). The CDR3 loop spans 13 amino acids. Germline V gene data show CDR1 as LGHDT and CDR2 as YNNKEL (reference sequence). The CDR3 DNA reads TGTGCCAGCACCCAAGGGGCCTTGACTGAAGCTTTCTTT. Its protein product is CASTQGALTEAFF.

The CDR3 protein is CASSLRGAGSPLHF. In DNA, the CDR3 is TGTGCCAGCAGCTTACGGGGGGCTGGCTCACCCCTCCACTTT. The chain employs TRBV7-3 and TRBJ1-6; D is possibly TRBD1 (6 bases). V lost 2 bases and J 10 bases, leaving 12 bases between the germline ends. This CDR3 is built from 14 residues. Germline V gene lookup returns CDR1 SGHTA and CDR2 FQGTGA.